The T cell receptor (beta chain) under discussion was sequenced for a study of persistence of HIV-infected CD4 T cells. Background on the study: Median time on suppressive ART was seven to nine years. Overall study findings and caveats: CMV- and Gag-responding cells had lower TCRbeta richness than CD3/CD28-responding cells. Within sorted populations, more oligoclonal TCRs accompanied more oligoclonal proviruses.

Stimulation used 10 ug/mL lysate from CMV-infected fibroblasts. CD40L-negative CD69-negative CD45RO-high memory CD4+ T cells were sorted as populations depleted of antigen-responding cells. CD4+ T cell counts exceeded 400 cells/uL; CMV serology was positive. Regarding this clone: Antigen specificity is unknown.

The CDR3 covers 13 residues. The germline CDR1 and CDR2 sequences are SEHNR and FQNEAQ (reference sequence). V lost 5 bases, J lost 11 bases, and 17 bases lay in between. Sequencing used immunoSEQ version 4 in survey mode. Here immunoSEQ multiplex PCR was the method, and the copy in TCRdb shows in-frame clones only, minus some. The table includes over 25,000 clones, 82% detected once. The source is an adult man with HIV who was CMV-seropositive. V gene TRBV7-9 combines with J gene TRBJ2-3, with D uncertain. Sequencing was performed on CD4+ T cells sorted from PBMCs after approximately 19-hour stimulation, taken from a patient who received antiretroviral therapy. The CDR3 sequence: CASSPNNHVVQYF. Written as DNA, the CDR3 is TGTGCCAGCAGCCCTAATAACCATGTGGTGCAGTATTTT.